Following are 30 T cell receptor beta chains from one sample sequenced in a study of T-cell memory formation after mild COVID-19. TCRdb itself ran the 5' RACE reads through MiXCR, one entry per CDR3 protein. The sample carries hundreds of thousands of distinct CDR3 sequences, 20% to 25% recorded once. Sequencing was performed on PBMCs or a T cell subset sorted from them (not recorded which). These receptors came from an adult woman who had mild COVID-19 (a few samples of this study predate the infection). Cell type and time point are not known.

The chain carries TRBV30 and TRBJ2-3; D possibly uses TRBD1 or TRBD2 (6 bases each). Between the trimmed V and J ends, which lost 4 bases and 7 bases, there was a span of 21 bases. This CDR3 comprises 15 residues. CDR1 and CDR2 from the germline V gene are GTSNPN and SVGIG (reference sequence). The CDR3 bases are TGTGCCTGGAACCAAGGGGGACTCACTGGGAATACGCAGTATTTT. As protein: CAWNQGGLTGNTQYF. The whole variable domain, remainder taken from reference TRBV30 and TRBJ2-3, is SQTIHQWPATLVQPVGSPLSLECTVEGTSNPNLYWYRQAAGRGLQLLFYSVGIGQISSEVPQNLSASRPQDRQFILSSKKLLLSDSGFYLCAWNQGGLTGNTQYFGPGTRLTVL.

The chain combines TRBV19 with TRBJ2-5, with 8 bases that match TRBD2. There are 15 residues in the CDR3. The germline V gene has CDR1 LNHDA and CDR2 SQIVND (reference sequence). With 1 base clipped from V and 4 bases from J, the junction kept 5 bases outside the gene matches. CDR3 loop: CASSIAGGARETQYF. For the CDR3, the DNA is TGTGCCAGTAGTATAGCGGGAGGGGCACGAGAGACCCAGTACTTC.

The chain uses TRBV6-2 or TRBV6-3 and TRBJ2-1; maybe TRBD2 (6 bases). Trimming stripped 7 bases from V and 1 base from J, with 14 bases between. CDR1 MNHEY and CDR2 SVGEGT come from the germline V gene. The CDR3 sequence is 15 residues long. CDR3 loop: CASIALALSYNEQFF. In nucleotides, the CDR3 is TGTGCCAGCATTGCGCTAGCGCTTTCCTACAATGAGCAGTTCTTC.

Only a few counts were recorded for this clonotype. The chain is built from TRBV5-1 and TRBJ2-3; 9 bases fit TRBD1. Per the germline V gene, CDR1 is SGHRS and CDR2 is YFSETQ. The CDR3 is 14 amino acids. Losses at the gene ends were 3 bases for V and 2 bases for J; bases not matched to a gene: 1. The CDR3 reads CASSWTGDTDTQYF. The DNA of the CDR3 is TGCGCCAGCAGCTGGACAGGGGACACAGATACGCAGTATTTT.

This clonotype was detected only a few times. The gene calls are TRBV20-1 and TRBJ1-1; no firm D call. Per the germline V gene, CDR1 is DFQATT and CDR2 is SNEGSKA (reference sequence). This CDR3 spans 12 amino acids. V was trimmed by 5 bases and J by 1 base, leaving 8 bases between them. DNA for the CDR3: TGCAGTGCTGATAAGGGGAACACTGAAGCTTTCTTT. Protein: CSADKGNTEAFF.

The CDR3 DNA follows: TGTGCCAGCAGTTGGCAGTCCTCAGATACGCAGTATTTT. This translates into CASSWQSSDTQYF. This chain joins TRBV12-3 or TRBV12-4 and TRBJ2-3; no clear D. The CDR3 length is 13 residues. The V and J ends lost 4 bases and 4 bases respectively, with 9 bases between them.

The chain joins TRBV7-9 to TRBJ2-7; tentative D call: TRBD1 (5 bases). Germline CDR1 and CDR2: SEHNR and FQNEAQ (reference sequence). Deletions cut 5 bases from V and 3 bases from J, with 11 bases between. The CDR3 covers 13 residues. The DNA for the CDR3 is TGTGCCAGCAGCCAGCAGGGATTCTACGAGCAGTACTTC. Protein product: CASSQQGFYEQYF.

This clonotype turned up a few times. CDR3 residues: CSARDRAGGPHEQFF. The CDR3 nucleotides are TGCAGTGCTAGAGATCGAGCGGGAGGGCCTCATGAGCAGTTCTTC. This rearrangement joins TRBV20-1 to TRBJ2-1; 10 bases are a match to TRBD2. This CDR3 spans 15 amino acids. Per the germline V gene, CDR1 is DFQATT and CDR2 is SNEGSKA (reference sequence). Trimming removed 0 bases from V and 8 bases from J; junction bases left unmatched: 7.

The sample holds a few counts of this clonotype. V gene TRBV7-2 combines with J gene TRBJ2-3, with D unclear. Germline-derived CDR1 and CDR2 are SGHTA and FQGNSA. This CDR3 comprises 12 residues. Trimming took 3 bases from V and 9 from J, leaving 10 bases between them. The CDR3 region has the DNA TGTGCCAGCAGCTTCCCAGTGGAGACGCAGTATTTT. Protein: CASSFPVETQYF.

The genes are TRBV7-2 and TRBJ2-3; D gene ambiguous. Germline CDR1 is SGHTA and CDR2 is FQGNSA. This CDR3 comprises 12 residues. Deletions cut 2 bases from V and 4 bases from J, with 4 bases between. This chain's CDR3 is CASSLWADTQYF. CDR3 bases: TGTGCCAGCAGCTTATGGGCAGATACGCAGTATTTT.

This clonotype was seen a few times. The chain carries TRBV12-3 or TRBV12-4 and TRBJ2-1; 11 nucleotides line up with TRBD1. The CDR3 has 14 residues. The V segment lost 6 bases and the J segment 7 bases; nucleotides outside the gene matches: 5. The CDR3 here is CASRPGQGVNEQFF. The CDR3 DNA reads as TGTGCCAGCAGGCCGGGACAGGGGGTAAATGAGCAGTTCTTC.

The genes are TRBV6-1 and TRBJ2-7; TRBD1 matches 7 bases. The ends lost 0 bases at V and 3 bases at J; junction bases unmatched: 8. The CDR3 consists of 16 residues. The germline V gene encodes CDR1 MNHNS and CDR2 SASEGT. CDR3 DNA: TGTGCCAGCAGTGAAGCGGGATGGACAGGCCACTACGAGCAGTACTTC. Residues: CASSEAGWTGHYEQYF.

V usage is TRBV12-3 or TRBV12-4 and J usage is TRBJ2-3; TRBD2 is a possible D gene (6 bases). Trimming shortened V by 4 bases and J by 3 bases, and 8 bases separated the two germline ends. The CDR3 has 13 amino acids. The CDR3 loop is CASSWTTTDTQYF. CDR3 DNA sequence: TGTGCCAGCAGTTGGACTACGACAGATACGCAGTATTTT.

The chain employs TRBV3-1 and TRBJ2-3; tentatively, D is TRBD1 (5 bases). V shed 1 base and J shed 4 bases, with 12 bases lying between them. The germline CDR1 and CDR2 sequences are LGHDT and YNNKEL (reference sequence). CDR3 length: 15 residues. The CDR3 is CASSQGNRKADTQYF. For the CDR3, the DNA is TGTGCCAGCAGCCAAGGAAACAGGAAAGCAGATACGCAGTATTTT.

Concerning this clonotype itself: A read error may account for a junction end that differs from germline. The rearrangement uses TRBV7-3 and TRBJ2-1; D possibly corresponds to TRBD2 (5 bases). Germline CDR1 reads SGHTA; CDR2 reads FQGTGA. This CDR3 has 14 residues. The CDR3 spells CDSSLSSEAEEQFF. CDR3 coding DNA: TGTGACAGCAGCTTAAGCTCGGAGGCGGAAGAGCAGTTCTTC.

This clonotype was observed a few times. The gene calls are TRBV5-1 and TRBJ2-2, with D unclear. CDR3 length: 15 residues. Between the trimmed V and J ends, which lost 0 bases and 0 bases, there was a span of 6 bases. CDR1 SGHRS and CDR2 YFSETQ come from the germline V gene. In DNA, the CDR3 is TGCGCCAGCAGCTTGGAATACCCGAACACCGGGGAGCTGTTTTTT. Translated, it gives CASSLEYPNTGELFF.

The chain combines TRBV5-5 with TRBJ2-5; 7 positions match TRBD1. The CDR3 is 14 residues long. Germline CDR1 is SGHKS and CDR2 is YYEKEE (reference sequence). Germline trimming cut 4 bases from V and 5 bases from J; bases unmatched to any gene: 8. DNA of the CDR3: TGTGCCAGCAGCCCAGGGACAGTGGGGGAGACCCAGTACTTC. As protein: CASSPGTVGETQYF.

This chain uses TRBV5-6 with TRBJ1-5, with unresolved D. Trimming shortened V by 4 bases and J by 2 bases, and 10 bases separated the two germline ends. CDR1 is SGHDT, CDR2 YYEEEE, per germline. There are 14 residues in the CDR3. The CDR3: CASSPGWGNQPQHF. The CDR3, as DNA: TGTGCCAGCAGCCCAGGTTGGGGCAATCAGCCCCAGCATTTT.

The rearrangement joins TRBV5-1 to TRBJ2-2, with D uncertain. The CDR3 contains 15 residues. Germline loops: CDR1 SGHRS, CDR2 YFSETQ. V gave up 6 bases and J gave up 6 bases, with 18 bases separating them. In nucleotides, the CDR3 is TGCGCCAGCACCTACACACGCAATGGGGCCGGGGAGCTGTTTTTT. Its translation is CASTYTRNGAGELFF.

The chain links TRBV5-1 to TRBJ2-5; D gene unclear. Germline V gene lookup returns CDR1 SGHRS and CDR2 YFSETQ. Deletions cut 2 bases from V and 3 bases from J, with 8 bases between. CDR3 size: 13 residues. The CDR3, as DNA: TGCGCCAGCAGCTTCAGGATCGAAGAGACCCAGTACTTC. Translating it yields CASSFRIEETQYF.

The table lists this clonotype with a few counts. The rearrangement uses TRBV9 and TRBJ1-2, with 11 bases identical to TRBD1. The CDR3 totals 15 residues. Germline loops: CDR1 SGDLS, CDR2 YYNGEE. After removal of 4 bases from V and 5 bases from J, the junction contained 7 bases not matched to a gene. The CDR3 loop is CASSPRTGGAYGYTF. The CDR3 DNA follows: TGTGCCAGCAGCCCAAGGACAGGGGGCGCGTATGGCTACACCTTC.

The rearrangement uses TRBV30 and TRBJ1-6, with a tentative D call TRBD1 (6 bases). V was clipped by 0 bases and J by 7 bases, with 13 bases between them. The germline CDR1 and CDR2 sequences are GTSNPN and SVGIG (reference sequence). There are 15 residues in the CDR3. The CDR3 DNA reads TGTGCCTGGAGTGTACAGGGCCTCGAGAATTCACCCCTCCACTTT. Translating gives CAWSVQGLENSPLHF.

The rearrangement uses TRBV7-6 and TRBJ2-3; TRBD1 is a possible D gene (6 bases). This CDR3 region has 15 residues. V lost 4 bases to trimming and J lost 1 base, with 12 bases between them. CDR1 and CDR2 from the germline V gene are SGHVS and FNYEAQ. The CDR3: CASSSAWGRTDTQYF. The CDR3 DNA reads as TGTGCCAGCAGCTCGGCGTGGGGGCGCACAGATACGCAGTATTTT.

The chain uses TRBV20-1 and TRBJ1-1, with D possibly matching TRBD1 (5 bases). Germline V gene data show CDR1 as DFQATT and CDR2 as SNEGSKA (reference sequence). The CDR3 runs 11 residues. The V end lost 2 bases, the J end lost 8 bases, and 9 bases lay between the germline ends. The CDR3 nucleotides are TGCAGTGCTAGATCCCCAGGGGAAGCTTTCTTT. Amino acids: CSARSPGEAFF.

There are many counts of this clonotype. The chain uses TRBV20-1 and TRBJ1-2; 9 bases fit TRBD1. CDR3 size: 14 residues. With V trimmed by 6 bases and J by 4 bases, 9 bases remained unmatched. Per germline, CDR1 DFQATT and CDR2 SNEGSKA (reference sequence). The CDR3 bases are TGCAGTGCGCAGGGACAGGGAATCTCCTATGGCTACACCTTC. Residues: CSAQGQGISYGYTF.

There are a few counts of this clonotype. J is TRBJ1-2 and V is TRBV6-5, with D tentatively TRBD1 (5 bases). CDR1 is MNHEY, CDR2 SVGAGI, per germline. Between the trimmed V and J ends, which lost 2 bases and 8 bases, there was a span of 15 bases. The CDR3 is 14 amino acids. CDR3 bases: TGTGCCAGCAGTTACCTGGGGTCCGAGGGGGGCTACACCTTC. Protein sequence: CASSYLGSEGGYTF.

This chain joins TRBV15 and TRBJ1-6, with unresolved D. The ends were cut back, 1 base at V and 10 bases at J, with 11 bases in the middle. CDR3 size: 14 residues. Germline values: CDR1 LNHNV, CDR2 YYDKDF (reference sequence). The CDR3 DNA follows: TGTGCCACCAGCAGAGGGGTCGGGGAATCACCCCTCCACTTT. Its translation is CATSRGVGESPLHF.

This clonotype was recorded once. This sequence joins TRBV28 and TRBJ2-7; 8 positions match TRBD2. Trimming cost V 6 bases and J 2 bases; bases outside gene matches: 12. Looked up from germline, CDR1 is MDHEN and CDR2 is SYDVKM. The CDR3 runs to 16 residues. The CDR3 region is CASSFPLREATYEQYF. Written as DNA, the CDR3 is TGTGCCAGCAGCTTTCCCTTGCGGGAGGCGACCTACGAGCAGTACTTC.

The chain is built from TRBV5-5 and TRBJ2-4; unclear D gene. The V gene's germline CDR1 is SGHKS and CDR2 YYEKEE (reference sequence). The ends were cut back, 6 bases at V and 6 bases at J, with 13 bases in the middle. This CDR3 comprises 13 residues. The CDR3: CASTEDGLNIQYF. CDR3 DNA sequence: TGTGCCAGCACCGAGGACGGATTAAACATTCAGTACTTC.

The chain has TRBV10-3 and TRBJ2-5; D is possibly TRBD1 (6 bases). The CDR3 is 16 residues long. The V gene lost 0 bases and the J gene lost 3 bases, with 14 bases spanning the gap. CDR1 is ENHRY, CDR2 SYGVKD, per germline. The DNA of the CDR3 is TGTGCCATCAGTGAGTCGATCGGCAGGGGTGAAGAGACCCAGTACTTC. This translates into CAISESIGRGEETQYF.